These 19 T cell receptor beta chains share one sample of origin, sequenced in a study of cytomegalovirus exposure and HLA in healthy donors. PCR primers comprised 60 Vbeta and 13 Jbeta primers. Clones were read by immunoSEQ multiplex PCR, and TCRdb kept only the in-frame ones, dropping some. Of 100,000 to 150,000 clones listed, 64% were seen once; the top ten hold 2% to 3%. Specimen: PBMCs. The receptors shown here come from a woman in her thirties or forties in good health and CMV-seronegative.

The CDR3 sequence is CASSLRAGLPNTEAFF. CDR3 DNA: TGTGCCAGCAGCTTAAGGGCGGGGCTCCCGAACACTGAAGCTTTCTTT. The rearrangement links TRBV7-2 to TRBJ1-1, with a weak D call TRBD1 (5 bases). This CDR3 spans 16 amino acids. Germline V gene data show CDR1 as SGHTA and CDR2 as FQGNSA. The V end was cut by 2 bases, the J end by 1 base, with 14 bases between.

A few counts support this clone. The chain employs TRBV7-8 and TRBJ1-1; no clear D gene. This CDR3 region has 11 residues. Germline V gene sequence: CDR1 SGHVS, CDR2 FQNEAQ. Deletions cut 5 bases from V and 7 bases from J, with 8 bases between. CDR3 coding DNA: TGTGCCAGCAGCCGGGAGTATGAAGCTTTCTTT. Translated: CASSREYEAFF.

In its sample, this clone was seen a few times. V is TRBV14 and J is TRBJ1-2, with D possibly being TRBD1 (5 bases). This CDR3 is built from 15 residues. V lost 1 base and J lost 4, with 13 bases in between. CDR1 and CDR2 (germline): SGHDN, FVKESK. The CDR3 sequence: CASSQGVTGLYGYTF. In nucleotides, the CDR3 is TGTGCCAGCAGCCAAGGGGTCACAGGCCTCTATGGCTACACCTTC.

This clone showed up just once. V and J are TRBV5-4 and TRBJ1-1; no firm D call. V was clipped by 1 base and J by 7 bases, with 8 bases between them. This CDR3 comprises 12 residues. The germline V gene encodes CDR1 SGHNT and CDR2 YYREEE (reference sequence). CDR3 DNA: TGTGCCAGCAGCTTGTCCGGTTTTGAAGCTTTCTTT. Protein: CASSLSGFEAFF.

This sequence joins TRBV7-9 and TRBJ2-1; 9 bases align to TRBD2. This CDR3 spans 17 amino acids. Losses at the gene ends were 5 bases for V and 7 bases for J; bases not matched to a gene: 15. CDR1 is SEHNR, CDR2 FQNEAQ, per germline (reference sequence). This chain's CDR3 is CASSTAMRGGNINEQFF. The CDR3 DNA is TGTGCCAGCAGCACAGCCATGCGGGGGGGTAATATAAATGAGCAGTTCTTC.

The table lists this clone with a few counts. The V gene is TRBV6-1, the J gene TRBJ1-1; D perhaps matches TRBD1 (5 bases). This CDR3 contains 14 residues. Germline loops: CDR1 MNHNS, CDR2 SASEGT. V lost 6 bases and J lost 6, with 17 bases in between. CDR3 in amino acids: CASSPRGGVPEAFF. Here the CDR3 DNA reads TGTGCCAGCAGCCCTCGGGGCGGGGTGCCTGAAGCTTTCTTT.

This sequence joins TRBV15 and TRBJ2-5; 8 nucleotides align to TRBD1. Trimming cost V 5 bases and J 2 bases; bases outside gene matches: 4. This CDR3 contains 14 residues. In germline, CDR1 is LNHNV, CDR2 YYDKDF (reference sequence). The CDR3 loop is CATSWTGRQETQYF. In DNA form, the CDR3 reads TGTGCCACCAGCTGGACAGGGAGGCAAGAGACCCAGTACTTC.

The V and J genes are TRBV4-2 and TRBJ2-2, with TRBD2 matching 9 bases. Germline V gives CDR1 LGHNA, CDR2 YNFKEQ. Trimming at V came to 3 bases and at J to 7 bases, leaving 6 bases not matched to a gene. The CDR3 is 15 residues long. CDR3 nucleotide sequence: TGTGCCAGCAGCCACGGCGGGGGGGAGGGCGGGGAGCTGTTTTTT. Amino acid sequence: CASSHGGGEGGELFF.

J is TRBJ2-7 and V is TRBV7-6; D possibly corresponds to TRBD1 (5 bases). The V end lost 1 base, the J end lost 2 bases, and 9 bases lay between the germline ends. This CDR3 has 14 residues. CDR1 is SGHVS, CDR2 FNYEAQ, per germline. CDR3 coding DNA: TGTGCCAGCAGCTTAGACGTGGGGCCCTACGAGCAGTACTTC. Residues: CASSLDVGPYEQYF.

The rearrangement links TRBV10-3 to TRBJ1-2; weak D call: TRBD1 (6 bases). The germline CDR1 and CDR2 sequences are ENHRY and SYGVKD. Trimming pared 3 bases from V and 1 base from J, leaving 15 bases between. This CDR3 has 16 residues. The DNA of the CDR3 is TGTGCCATCAGTGATAGTGCCGGGGGGCTTAACTATGGCTACACCTTC. This encodes CAISDSAGGLNYGYTF.

The rearrangement uses TRBV21-1 and TRBJ2-1; the table gives TRBD1 as D, unverified against the DNA. TRBV21-1 is labeled a pseudogene. The CDR3 consists of 15 residues. CDR3 sequence reads: CASSKRAGVKNEQFF. For the CDR3, the DNA is TGTGCCAGCAGCAAACGGGCAGGGGTAAAGAATGAGCAGTTCTTC.

The rearrangement joins TRBV18 to TRBJ1-5; D unresolved. This CDR3 contains 16 residues. Per germline, CDR1 KGHSH and CDR2 LQKENI. Trimming stripped 3 bases from V and 4 bases from J, with 16 bases between. The CDR3, as DNA: TGTGCCAGCTCACCGGCGGTCCCCGGAGAAAATCAGCCCCAGCATTTT. Protein product: CASSPAVPGENQPQHF.

The DNA for the CDR3 is TGCAGCGTTGATGGGACTAGCGGGGGGGCGAGCACAGATACGCAGTATTTT. This codes for CSVDGTSGGASTDTQYF. This chain connects TRBV29-1 to TRBJ2-3, with TRBD2 identical over 16 bases. The CDR3 spans 17 residues. The germline V gene encodes CDR1 SQVTM and CDR2 ANQGSEA. With 3 bases clipped from V and 0 bases from J, the junction kept 3 bases outside the gene matches.

Only a few counts were recorded for this clone. This chain links TRBV19 with TRBJ1-3; the D is unclear. V gave up 8 bases and J gave up 3 bases, with 11 bases separating them. There are 13 residues in the CDR3. Germline V lookup: CDR1 LNHDA, CDR2 SQIVND (reference sequence). CDR3 in DNA: TGTGCCAGTGCGACACCTTTTGGAAACACCATATATTTT. Its translation is CASATPFGNTIYF. The full variable domain, its missing parts supplied by reference TRBV19 and TRBJ1-3, is DGGITQSPKYLFRKEGQNVTLSCEQNLNHDAMYWYRQDPGQGLRLIYYSQIVNDFQKGDIAEGYSVSREKKESFPLTVTSAQKNPTAFYLCASATPFGNTIYFGEGSWLTVV.

The chain couples TRBV2 to TRBJ2-2, with 8 bases aligning to TRBD2. This CDR3 spans 15 amino acids. The V and J ends lost 7 bases and 1 base, in that order; junction bases with no gene match: 5. Germline V lookup: CDR1 SNHLY, CDR2 FYNNEI. DNA of the CDR3: TGTGCCAGCAAACTTAGCGGGGTGAACACCGGGGAGCTGTTTTTT. Protein: CASKLSGVNTGELFF.

This sequence joins TRBV7-2 and TRBJ2-7; 8 nucleotides agree with TRBD1. The J segment lost 2 bases and the V segment lost 7 bases, leaving 7 bases of the junction unmatched. In germline, CDR1 is SGHTA, CDR2 FQGNSA. The CDR3 consists of 14 residues. CDR3 DNA sequence: TGTGCCAGCAACCTCGGGACAGGAGCCTACGAGCAGTACTTC. Its translation is CASNLGTGAYEQYF. The full variable domain, completed using reference TRBV7-2 and TRBJ2-7, is GAGVSQSPSNKVTEKGKDVELRCDPISGHTALYWYRQSLGQGLEFLIYFQGNSAPDKSGLPSDRFSAERTGGSVSTLTIQRTQQEDSAVYLCASNLGTGAYEQYFGPGTRLTVT.

The chain carries TRBV7-9 and TRBJ2-3; 9 bases map to TRBD1. Germline CDR1 reads SEHNR; CDR2 reads FQNEAQ (reference sequence). The CDR3 extends over 16 amino acids. V lost 5 bases and J lost 1; bases outside the gene matches: 7. CDR3 DNA: TGTGCCAGCAGCGCATGGGACAGGGATGGCACAGATACGCAGTATTTT. As protein: CASSAWDRDGTDTQYF. The full variable domain, rest sourced from reference TRBV7-9 and TRBJ2-3, is DTGVSQNPRHKITKRGQNVTFRCDPISEHNRLYWYRQTLGQGPEFLTYFQNEAQLEKSRLLSDRFSAERPKGSFSTLEIQRTEQGDSAMYLCASSAWDRDGTDTQYFGPGTRLTVL.

This clone has only a few counts. The final CDR3 position lacks the conserved phenylalanine or tryptophan, pointing to a likely read error. Because the CDR3's place on the DNA is in doubt, the DNA is left out and the CDR3 is given as listed by TCRdb. V and J are TRBV6-1 and TRBJ1-5; TRBD1, the table's D call, lacks a check against the DNA. The CDR3 is made up of 12 amino acids, end residues included. Germline CDR1 MNHNS, CDR2 SASEGT. CDR3 protein: CASSDSRDRGFL.

The V call is TRBV27, the J call TRBJ1-6; D is perhaps TRBD1 (5 bases). The germline gives CDR1 MNHEY, CDR2 SMNVEV (reference sequence). The CDR3 is made up of 16 amino acids. V lost 6 bases, J lost 7 bases, and 19 bases lay in between. CDR3 residues: CASSFNSARGNSPLHF. CDR3 nucleotides: TGTGCCAGCAGCTTCAACAGCGCCCGGGGGAATTCACCCCTCCACTTT.